This TCR beta chain came from a study of memory CD4+ T cells and cytomegalovirus serostatus. Study context: Donors were healthy Belgian adults, some 10 CMV seropositive and 24 seronegative.

The V gene end was trimmed by 4 bases and the J gene end by 6 bases; junction bases not matched to a gene: 13. The CDR3 covers 16 residues. From germline, CDR1 is SGHDT and CDR2 YYEEEE. The sort gate was single viable CD3+CD4+CD8-CD45RO+ cells for memory CD4+ T cells. CD4+ T cells were isolated by positive magnetic selection. Generated by immunoSEQ multiplex PCR, the TCRdb table keeps only in-frame clones and is missing some. The sample contains tens of thousands of clones, around 70% of which appear only once. The chain uses TRBV5-6 and TRBJ2-3; TRBD2 matches at 8 bases. This TCR was sampled from an adult in good health and CMV-seropositive. Sequencing was carried out using memory CD4+ T cells from blood. The CDR3 sequence: CASSLTLTGGPDTQYF. As DNA, the CDR3 is TGTGCCAGCAGCCTCACCTTGACGGGGGGGCCTGATACGCAGTATTTT.